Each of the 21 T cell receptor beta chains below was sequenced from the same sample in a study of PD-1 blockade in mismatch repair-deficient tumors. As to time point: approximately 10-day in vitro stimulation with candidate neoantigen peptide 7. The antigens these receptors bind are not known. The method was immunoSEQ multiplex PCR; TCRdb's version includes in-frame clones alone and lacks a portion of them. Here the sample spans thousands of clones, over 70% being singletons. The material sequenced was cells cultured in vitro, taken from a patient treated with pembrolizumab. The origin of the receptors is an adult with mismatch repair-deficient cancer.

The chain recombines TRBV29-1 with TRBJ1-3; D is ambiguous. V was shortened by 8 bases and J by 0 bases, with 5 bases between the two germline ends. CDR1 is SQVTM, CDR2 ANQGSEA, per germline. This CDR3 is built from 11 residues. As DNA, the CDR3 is TGCAGCACCTACTCTGGAAACACCATATATTTT. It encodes CSTYSGNTIYF.

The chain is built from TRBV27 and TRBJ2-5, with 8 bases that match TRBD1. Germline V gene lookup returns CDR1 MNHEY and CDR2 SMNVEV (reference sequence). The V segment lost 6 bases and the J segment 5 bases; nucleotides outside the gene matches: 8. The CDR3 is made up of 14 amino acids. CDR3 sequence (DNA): TGTGCCAGCAGCCCTGGACAGGGTTTCGAGACCCAGTACTTC. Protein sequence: CASSPGQGFETQYF.

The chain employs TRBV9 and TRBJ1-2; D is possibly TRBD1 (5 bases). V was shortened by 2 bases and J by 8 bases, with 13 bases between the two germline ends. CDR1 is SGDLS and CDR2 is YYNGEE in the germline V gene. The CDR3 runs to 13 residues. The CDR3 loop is CASSVSTRDGYTF. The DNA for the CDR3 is TGTGCCAGCAGCGTTTCGACCAGGGACGGCTACACCTTC.

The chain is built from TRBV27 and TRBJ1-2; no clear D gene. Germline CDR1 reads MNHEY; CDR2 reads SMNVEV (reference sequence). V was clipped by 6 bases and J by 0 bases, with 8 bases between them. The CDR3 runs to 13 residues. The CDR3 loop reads CASRTPTNYGYTF. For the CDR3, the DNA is TGTGCCAGCAGGACACCAACTAACTATGGCTACACCTTC.

This chain's CDR3 is CASSLGGEGYTDTQYF. For the CDR3, the DNA is TGCGCCAGCAGCTTGGGAGGTGAGGGGTACACAGATACGCAGTATTTT. The V gene is TRBV5-1, the J gene TRBJ2-3; possibly TRBD1 or TRBD2 for D (5 bases each). Germline V gene lookup returns CDR1 SGHRS and CDR2 YFSETQ. The V and J ends lost 0 bases and 2 bases respectively, with 13 bases between them. The CDR3 is 16 amino acids.

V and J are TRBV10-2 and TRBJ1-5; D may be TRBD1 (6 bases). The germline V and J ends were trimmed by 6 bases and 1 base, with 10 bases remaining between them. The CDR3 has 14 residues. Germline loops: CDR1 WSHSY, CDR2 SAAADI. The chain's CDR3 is CASRGGPSNQPQHF. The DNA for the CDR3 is TGCGCCAGCAGGGGGGGCCCGAGCAATCAGCCCCAGCATTTT.

This chain's CDR3 is CASSPGGTGANVLTF. The CDR3 DNA follows: TGTGCCAGCAGCCCCGGGGGAACTGGGGCCAACGTCCTGACTTTC. V gene TRBV5-4 combines with J gene TRBJ2-6; D possibly corresponds to TRBD2 (6 bases). The ends were cut back, 4 bases at V and 2 bases at J, with 10 bases in the middle. The CDR3 spans 15 residues. Germline V lookup: CDR1 SGHNT, CDR2 YYREEE (reference sequence).

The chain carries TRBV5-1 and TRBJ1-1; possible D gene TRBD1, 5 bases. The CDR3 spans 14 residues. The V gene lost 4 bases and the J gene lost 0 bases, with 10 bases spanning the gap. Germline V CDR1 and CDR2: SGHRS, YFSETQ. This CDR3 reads CASSGEGLNTEAFF. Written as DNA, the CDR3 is TGCGCCAGCAGCGGGGAGGGACTGAACACTGAAGCTTTCTTT.

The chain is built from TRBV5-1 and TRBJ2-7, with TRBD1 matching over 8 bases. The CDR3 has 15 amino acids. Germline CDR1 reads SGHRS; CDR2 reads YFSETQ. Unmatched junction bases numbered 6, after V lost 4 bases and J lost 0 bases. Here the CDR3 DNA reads TGCGCCAGCAGCGTATGGACAGGGAGCTCCTACGAGCAGTACTTC. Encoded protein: CASSVWTGSSYEQYF.

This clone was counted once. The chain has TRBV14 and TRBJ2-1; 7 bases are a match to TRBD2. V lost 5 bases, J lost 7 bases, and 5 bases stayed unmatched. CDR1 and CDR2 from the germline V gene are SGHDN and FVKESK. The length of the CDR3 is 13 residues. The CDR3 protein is CASSEGLLNEQFF. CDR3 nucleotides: TGTGCCAGCAGCGAGGGACTATTAAATGAGCAGTTCTTC.

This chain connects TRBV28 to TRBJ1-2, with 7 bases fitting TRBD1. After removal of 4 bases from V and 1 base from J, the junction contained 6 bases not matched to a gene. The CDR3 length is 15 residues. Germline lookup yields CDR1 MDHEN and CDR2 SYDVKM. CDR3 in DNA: TGTGCCAGCAGTTCCCGACAGGGAGGTAACTATGGCTACACCTTC. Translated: CASSSRQGGNYGYTF.

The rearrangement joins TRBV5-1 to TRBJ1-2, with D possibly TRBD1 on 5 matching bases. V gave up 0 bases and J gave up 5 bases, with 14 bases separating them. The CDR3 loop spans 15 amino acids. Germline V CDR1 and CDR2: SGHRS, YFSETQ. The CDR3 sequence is CASSLGQSFGYGYTF. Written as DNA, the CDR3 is TGCGCCAGCAGCTTGGGACAGTCTTTTGGGTATGGCTACACCTTC.

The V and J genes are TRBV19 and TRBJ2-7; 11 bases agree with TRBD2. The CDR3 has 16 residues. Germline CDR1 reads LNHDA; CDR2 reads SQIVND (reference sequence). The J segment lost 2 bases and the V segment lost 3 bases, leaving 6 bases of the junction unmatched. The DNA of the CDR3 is TGTGCCAGTAGTATGACCGGGACTAGCGGTGCCTACGAGCAGTACTTC. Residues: CASSMTGTSGAYEQYF.

The CDR3 loop reads CSVAGQVSIHGYTF. CDR3 coding DNA: TGCAGCGTTGCCGGACAGGTTTCGATCCATGGCTACACCTTC. The chain is built from TRBV29-1 and TRBJ1-2; 7 positions agree with TRBD1. Germline CDR1 reads SQVTM; CDR2 reads ANQGSEA. The CDR3 consists of 14 residues. V dropped 4 bases and J dropped 6; count of bases not matched to a gene: 11.

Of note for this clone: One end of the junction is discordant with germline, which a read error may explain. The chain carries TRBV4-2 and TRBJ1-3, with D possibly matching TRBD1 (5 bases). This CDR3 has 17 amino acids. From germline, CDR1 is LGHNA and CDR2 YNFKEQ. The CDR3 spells CASSLDFLAGSGDTIYF. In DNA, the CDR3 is TGTGCCAGCAGCCTAGATTTCTTGGCAGGGAGTGGAGACACCATATATTTT.

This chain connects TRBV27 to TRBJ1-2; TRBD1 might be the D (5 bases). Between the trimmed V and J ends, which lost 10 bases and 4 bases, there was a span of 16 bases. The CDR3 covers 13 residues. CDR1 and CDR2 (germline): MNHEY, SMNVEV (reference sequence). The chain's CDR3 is CATLGPIGYGYTF. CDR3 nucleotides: TGTGCCACCCTGGGGCCTATTGGCTATGGCTACACCTTC.

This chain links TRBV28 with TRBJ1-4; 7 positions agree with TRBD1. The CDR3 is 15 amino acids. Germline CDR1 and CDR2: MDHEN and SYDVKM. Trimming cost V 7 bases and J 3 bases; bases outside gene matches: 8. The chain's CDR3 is CASIGRGTPNEKLFF. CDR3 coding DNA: TGTGCCAGCATCGGCAGGGGGACTCCTAATGAAAAACTGTTTTTT.

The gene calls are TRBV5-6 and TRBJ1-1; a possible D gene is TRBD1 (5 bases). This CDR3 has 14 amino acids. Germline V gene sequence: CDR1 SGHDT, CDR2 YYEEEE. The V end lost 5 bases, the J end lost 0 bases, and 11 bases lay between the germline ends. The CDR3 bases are TGTGCCAGCAGACGACAGTACATGAACACTGAAGCTTTCTTT. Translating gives CASRRQYMNTEAFF. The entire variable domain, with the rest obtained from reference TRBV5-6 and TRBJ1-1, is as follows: DAGVTQSPTHLIKTRGQQVTLRCSPKSGHDTVSWYQQALGQGPQFIFQYYEEEERQRGNFPDRFSGHQFPNYSSELNVNALLLGDSALYLCASRRQYMNTEAFFGQGTRLTVV.

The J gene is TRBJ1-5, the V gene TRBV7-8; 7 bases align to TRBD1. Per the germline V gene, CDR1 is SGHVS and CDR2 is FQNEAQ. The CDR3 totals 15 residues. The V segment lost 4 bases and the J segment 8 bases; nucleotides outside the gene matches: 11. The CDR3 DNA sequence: TGTGCCAGCAGCTCAAGGGGGCAAACAGGCAAGCCCCAGCATTTT. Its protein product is CASSSRGQTGKPQHF.

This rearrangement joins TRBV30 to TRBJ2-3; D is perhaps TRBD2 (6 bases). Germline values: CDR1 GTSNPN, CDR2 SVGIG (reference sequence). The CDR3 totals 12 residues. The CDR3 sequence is CAAGTGGDTQYF. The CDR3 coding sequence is TGTGCGGCCGGGACTGGGGGGGATACGCAGTATTTT.

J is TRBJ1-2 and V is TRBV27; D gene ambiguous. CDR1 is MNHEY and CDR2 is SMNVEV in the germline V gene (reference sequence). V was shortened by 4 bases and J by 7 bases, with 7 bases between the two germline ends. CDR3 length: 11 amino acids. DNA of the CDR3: TGTGCCAGCAGTTCAGGACTTGGCTACACCTTC. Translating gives CASSSGLGYTF.